This T cell receptor beta chain was documented in a study of blood T cell repertoires in COVID-19. Study-wide context: PBMCs, B-cell-depleted T cells, or T cells were the source of the cDNA or gDNA that made up the material.

Per the authors' pipeline: Estimates of nucleated cell counts were drawn from the amplification of reference gene primers. The assay was immunoSEQ multiplex PCR, and TCRdb's table has in-frame clones only and misses some. V and J calls and clone size are as listed in that table; D and trimming were resolved from the DNA. The repertoire holds around 46,000 clones, with approximately 88% as singletons. In germline, CDR1 is ENHRY, CDR2 SYGVKD. The CDR3 is 15 residues long. V lost 7 bases to trimming and J lost 5 bases, with 18 bases between them. The source is a man aged 70 or older with acute or convalescent COVID-19. The chain uses TRBV10-3 and TRBJ2-1, with D possibly TRBD2 on 7 matching bases. The sequenced material came from peripheral blood. In nucleotides, the CDR3 is TGTGCCATCAATGTGGGGGGGCAAAGGGACAATGAGCAGTTCTTC. Encoded protein: CAINVGGQRDNEQFF.